Presented here are 5 T cell receptor beta chains from one specimen sequenced in a study of T cell repertoires in cytomegalovirus infection. TCRdb reprocessed the reads with MiXCR, giving one entry per CDR3 protein. This table has roughly 250,000 distinct CDR3 sequences, roughly an eighth appearing once. The source material was PBMCs. These TCRs come from a human donor in good health (CMV status not recorded). Some clones in this sample may be carry-over from other donors' samples.

This clonotype was detected many times. The rearrangement links TRBV6-2 or TRBV6-3 to TRBJ1-1; D may be TRBD1 (6 bases). CDR3 length: 15 amino acids. V was pared by 5 bases and J by 0 bases, with 13 bases between. In germline, CDR1 is MNHEY, CDR2 SVGEGT. CDR3 bases: TGTGCCAGCAGTACACACAGGGATCTGAACACTGAAGCTTTCTTT. It translates to CASSTHRDLNTEAFF.

This clonotype was recorded only once. This chain connects TRBV4-3 to TRBJ2-5; possibly TRBD1 or TRBD2 for D (5 bases each). The germline CDR1 and CDR2 sequences are LGHNA and YSLEER. This CDR3 has 15 amino acids. V was shortened by 0 bases and J by 5 bases, with 13 bases between the two germline ends. CDR3: CASSQDWTREETQYF. CDR3 DNA: TGCGCCAGCAGCCAAGATTGGACCAGGGAGGAGACCCAGTACTTC.

This clonotype has only a few counts. V and J are TRBV20-1 and TRBJ2-1; TRBD2 matches 8 bases. Germline CDR1 and CDR2: DFQATT and SNEGSKA (reference sequence). The CDR3 has 15 residues. V was pared by 6 bases and J by 2 bases, with 9 bases of the junction left unmatched. In nucleotides, the CDR3 is TGCAGTGCCACCCCGCGAGCGGGGGCCTACAATGAGCAGTTCTTC. Translated, it gives CSATPRAGAYNEQFF.

This clonotype came up many times. The genes are TRBV11-2 and TRBJ2-3; D is unclear. Trimming left V 0 bases short and J 1 base short, with 8 bases between. The germline gives CDR1 SGHAT, CDR2 FQNNGV. The CDR3 is 15 residues long. The CDR3 region is CASSLDGDRTDTQYF. The CDR3 bases are TGTGCCAGCAGCTTAGATGGAGACCGCACAGATACGCAGTATTTT.

The chain couples TRBV19 to TRBJ1-2, with D unresolved. V lost 4 bases and J lost 5, with 20 bases in between. This CDR3 comprises 16 residues. Germline V gives CDR1 LNHDA, CDR2 SQIVND (reference sequence). DNA of the CDR3: TGTGCCAGTAGTACCGCCGGAGGCCCCTCTCTATATGGCTACACCTTC. Amino acid sequence: CASSTAGGPSLYGYTF.